A selection of T cell receptor beta chains follows, all from one sample in a study of cytomegalovirus exposure and HLA in healthy donors. The method was immunoSEQ multiplex PCR; TCRdb's version includes in-frame clones alone and lacks a portion of them. The profile shows 100,000 to 150,000 clones, about 8.5% of them singletons. The specimen was PBMCs. These receptor sequences come from a man between 40 and 49 years old in good health and CMV-seronegative. Each CDR3 is given with its conserved first and last residue. Fields, in order: clone size, V gene, J gene, D gene, CDR3 DNA, CDR3 protein. The D gene is left open where the match is weak. Size tells how often a clone was seen (once, few, many) or the class of an expanded clone, and some rows leave it out.

clone size: -; V gene: TRBV9; J gene: TRBJ2-5; D gene: TRBD2; CDR3 DNA: TGTGCCAGCAGCGCAACTGGTTCAAGCGGGGGGGGAGAGACCCAGTACTTC; CDR3 protein: CASSATGSSGGGETQYF
clone size: -; V gene: TRBV27; J gene: TRBJ1-1; D gene: TRBD1; CDR3 DNA: TGTGCCAGCAGTCTCCGGGACAGGCGCACTGAAGCTTTCTTT; CDR3 protein: CASSLRDRRTEAFF
clone size: -; V gene: TRBV15; J gene: TRBJ2-3; D gene: TRBD1; CDR3 DNA: TGTGCCACCAGCAGAGCCGGGACAGGGGAGATGGATACGCAGTATTTT; CDR3 protein: CATSRAGTGEMDTQYF
clone size: -; V gene: TRBV4-2; J gene: TRBJ2-1; D gene: TRBD1; CDR3 DNA: TGTGCCAGCAGCCAAGTGGGACAGGGTGCGTATGAGCAGTTCTTC; CDR3 protein: CASSQVGQGAYEQFF
clone size: few; V gene: TRBV5-1; J gene: TRBJ2-7; D gene: -; CDR3 DNA: TGCGCCAGCAGCTCTGGACATCTCTACGAGCAGTACTTC; CDR3 protein: CASSSGHLYEQYF
clone size: -; V gene: TRBV15; J gene: TRBJ2-7; D gene: TRBD2; CDR3 DNA: TGTGCCACCAGTATTGGACTAGCGGGGAGGGGCGAGCAGTACTTC; CDR3 protein: CATSIGLAGRGEQYF
clone size: -; V gene: TRBV7-9; J gene: TRBJ2-1; D gene: TRBD1; CDR3 DNA: TGTGCCAGCAGCTTAGTAGGGGGCGCCTACAATGAGCAGTTCTTC; CDR3 protein: CASSLVGGAYNEQFF
clone size: -; V gene: TRBV7-2; J gene: TRBJ1-1; D gene: -; CDR3 DNA: TGTGCCAGCAGCTTAAGTAGTTTTGGTTTGGCTGAAGCTTTCTTT; CDR3 protein: CASSLSSFGLAEAFF
clone size: few; V gene: TRBV11-2; J gene: TRBJ1-1; D gene: -; CDR3 DNA: TGTGCCAGCAGCTTGGGGAATGATAGGGGGAGGAACACTGAAGCTTTCTTT; CDR3 protein: CASSLGNDRGRNTEAFF
clone size: few; V gene: TRBV28; J gene: TRBJ2-3; D gene: -; CDR3 DNA: TGTGCCAGCAGCCCTACCTACCCCGACAGACTCAGCACAGATACGCAGTATTTT; CDR3 protein: CASSPTYPDRLSTDTQYF
clone size: -; V gene: TRBV15; J gene: TRBJ1-2; D gene: -; CDR3 DNA: TGTGCCACCAGCAGGGACAGCTATGGCTACACCTTC; CDR3 protein: CATSRDSYGYTF
clone size: -; V gene: TRBV25-1; J gene: TRBJ2-7; D gene: -; CDR3 DNA: TGTGCCAGCACCTCGGCCGGAGGCGAGCAGTACTTC; CDR3 protein: CASTSAGGEQYF
clone size: -; V gene: TRBV4-3; J gene: TRBJ1-6; D gene: TRBD1; CDR3 DNA: TGCGCCAGCAGCCAAGAACAGGGGGCATCACCCCTCCACTTT; CDR3 protein: CASSQEQGASPLHF
clone size: -; V gene: TRBV7-2; J gene: TRBJ1-1; D gene: -; CDR3 DNA: TGTGCCAGCAGCTTCCGGACTGTGAACACTGAAGCTTTCTTT; CDR3 protein: CASSFRTVNTEAFF
clone size: few; V gene: TRBV9; J gene: TRBJ1-3; D gene: -; CDR3 DNA: TGTGCCAGCAGCGTAGGGGGGCTCTTCTCTGGAAACACCATATATTTT; CDR3 protein: CASSVGGLFSGNTIYF
clone size: -; V gene: TRBV4-1; J gene: TRBJ2-1; D gene: -; CDR3 DNA: TGCGCCAGCAGCCTAGTGGGGCGATCCAATGAGCAGTTCTTC; CDR3 protein: CASSLVGRSNEQFF
clone size: -; V gene: TRBV5-6; J gene: TRBJ2-5; D gene: TRBD1; CDR3 DNA: TGTGCCAGCAGCGGGACAGGGCTGGAGACCCAGTACTTC; CDR3 protein: CASSGTGLETQYF
clone size: few; V gene: TRBV5-6; J gene: TRBJ2-5; D gene: TRBD2; CDR3 DNA: TGTGCCAGCAGTCGAAGCGGGGGGACAGAGACCCAGTACTTC; CDR3 protein: CASSRSGGTETQYF
clone size: -; V gene: TRBV13; J gene: TRBJ2-1; D gene: -; CDR3 DNA: TGTGCCAGCAGCCCCAGGGGCCGGTCCTACAATGAGCAGTTCTTC; CDR3 protein: CASSPRGRSYNEQFF
clone size: few; V gene: TRBV6-1; J gene: TRBJ1-3; D gene: -; CDR3 DNA: TGTGCCAGCAGGCAGGAATTCTCTGGAAACACCATATATTTT; CDR3 protein: CASRQEFSGNTIYF
clone size: few; V gene: TRBV6-1; J gene: TRBJ2-7; D gene: -; CDR3 DNA: TGTGCCAGCAGTGAGACCTTGAGCCGACAGAGCTACGAGCAGTACTTC; CDR3 protein: CASSETLSRQSYEQYF
clone size: -; V gene: TRBV6-5; J gene: TRBJ1-3; D gene: -; CDR3 DNA: TGTGCCAGCATGGAGGGGTTCTCTGGAAACACCATATATTTT; CDR3 protein: CASMEGFSGNTIYF
clone size: -; V gene: TRBV9; J gene: TRBJ2-2; D gene: -; CDR3 DNA: TGTGCCAGCAGCGTATCCCCTTTCCGAGCAGGACTGAACACCGGGGAGCTGTTTTTT; CDR3 protein: CASSVSPFRAGLNTGELFF
clone size: -; V gene: TRBV19; J gene: TRBJ1-5; D gene: TRBD1; CDR3 DNA: TGTGCCAGTAGTATAAGAGAGATTCTAGGGGACAGTCAGCATTTT; CDR3 protein: CASSIREILGDSQHF
clone size: few; V gene: TRBV19; J gene: TRBJ2-5; D gene: -; CDR3 DNA: TGTGCCAGTAGCCCGGGACTTGGAGAGACCCAGTACTTC; CDR3 protein: CASSPGLGETQYF
clone size: few; V gene: TRBV19; J gene: TRBJ1-2; D gene: -; CDR3 DNA: TGTGCCAGTAGTATTCGGACAACCTATGGCTACACCTTC; CDR3 protein: CASSIRTTYGYTF
clone size: few; V gene: TRBV6-5; J gene: TRBJ1-2; D gene: -; CDR3 DNA: TGTGCCAGCAGTTACTCGCAGGGGTTCTACACCTTC; CDR3 protein: CASSYSQGFYTF
clone size: few; V gene: TRBV7-7; J gene: TRBJ1-2; D gene: TRBD1; CDR3 DNA: TGTGCCAGCAGCTTAGAGGCAGGGGGCAGTGATGGCTACACCTTC; CDR3 protein: CASSLEAGGSDGYTF
clone size: -; V gene: TRBV10-3; J gene: TRBJ1-2; D gene: -; CDR3 DNA: TGTGCCATCAGTGAGATGGGCATTAACTATGGCTACACCTTC; CDR3 protein: CAISEMGINYGYTF
clone size: -; V gene: TRBV9; J gene: TRBJ2-1; D gene: TRBD1; CDR3 DNA: TGTGCCAGCAGCGTAGCGAACAGGGGGCCCCACAATGAGCAGTTCTTC; CDR3 protein: CASSVANRGPHNEQFF
clone size: -; V gene: TRBV6-1; J gene: TRBJ1-1; D gene: -; CDR3 DNA: TGTGCCAGCGGGTTACGGGGGGACACTGAAGCTTTCTTT; CDR3 protein: CASGLRGDTEAFF
clone size: many; V gene: TRBV6-1; J gene: TRBJ2-6; D gene: TRBD2; CDR3 DNA: TGTGCCAGCAGTGAAGTAGCGGGGGGTTTGATAAGTGGGGCCAACGTCCTGACTTTC; CDR3 protein: CASSEVAGGLISGANVLTF
clone size: -; V gene: TRBV7-2; J gene: TRBJ2-7; D gene: -; CDR3 DNA: TGTGCCAGCAGCTTTAGGGGGAGCTCCTACGAGCAGTACTTC; CDR3 protein: CASSFRGSSYEQYF
clone size: few; V gene: TRBV5-1; J gene: TRBJ2-7; D gene: -; CDR3 DNA: TGCGCCAGCAGCTCTGGTCCATGGGGGCGCGAGCAGTACTTC; CDR3 protein: CASSSGPWGREQYF
clone size: few; V gene: TRBV5-1; J gene: TRBJ2-3; D gene: -; CDR3 DNA: TGCGCCAGCAGCGGGGGGTTCACAGATACGCAGTATTTT; CDR3 protein: CASSGGFTDTQYF
clone size: few; V gene: TRBV7-9; J gene: TRBJ1-3; D gene: TRBD1; CDR3 DNA: TGTGCCAGCAGCTTACCCGGACAGGGAGAGGGCACCATATATTTT; CDR3 protein: CASSLPGQGEGTIYF
clone size: few; V gene: TRBV9; J gene: TRBJ2-7; D gene: TRBD1; CDR3 DNA: TGTGCCAGCAGCCTGGGGACAGGGGGCTCCGAGCAGTACTTC; CDR3 protein: CASSLGTGGSEQYF
clone size: -; V gene: TRBV2; J gene: TRBJ1-4; D gene: TRBD1; CDR3 DNA: TGTGCCAGCAGTGAAAAGACAGGGTCAAATGAAAAACTGTTTTTT; CDR3 protein: CASSEKTGSNEKLFF
clone size: few; V gene: TRBV27; J gene: TRBJ2-7; D gene: TRBD1; CDR3 DNA: TGTGCCAGCAGCCCCGGGACAGGGGTCGAGCAGTACTTC; CDR3 protein: CASSPGTGVEQYF
clone size: few; V gene: TRBV10-3; J gene: TRBJ1-1; D gene: TRBD1; CDR3 DNA: TGTGCCATCAGCCGGGACAGGGAGACTGAAGCTTTCTTT; CDR3 protein: CAISRDRETEAFF
clone size: -; V gene: TRBV9; J gene: TRBJ2-7; D gene: TRBD1; CDR3 DNA: TGTGCCAGCAGCGTAGGGACCGGGCAGGGGGCGTACGAGCAGTACTTC; CDR3 protein: CASSVGTGQGAYEQYF
clone size: few; V gene: TRBV30; J gene: TRBJ1-6; D gene: -; CDR3 DNA: TGTGCCTGGAGTGGGGGACAAGATAATTCACCCCTCCACTTT; CDR3 protein: CAWSGGQDNSPLHF
clone size: few; V gene: TRBV5-1; J gene: TRBJ1-1; D gene: -; CDR3 DNA: TGCGCCAGCACCTTCCGGGACAAGAACACTGAAGCTTTCTTT; CDR3 protein: CASTFRDKNTEAFF
clone size: few; V gene: TRBV29-1; J gene: TRBJ1-2; D gene: TRBD1; CDR3 DNA: TGCAGCGTCGGCACAGGGACAGGGAATAACTATGGCTACACCTTC; CDR3 protein: CSVGTGTGNNYGYTF
clone size: few; V gene: TRBV6-1; J gene: TRBJ1-5; D gene: -; CDR3 DNA: TGTGCCAGCAGTGAAGAGGAGGGTTGGCAGCCCCAGCATTTT; CDR3 protein: CASSEEEGWQPQHF
clone size: few; V gene: TRBV14; J gene: TRBJ2-3; D gene: -; CDR3 DNA: TGTGCCAGCAGCCAAGGCGGGATTTGGGCAGATACGCAGTATTTT; CDR3 protein: CASSQGGIWADTQYF
clone size: few; V gene: TRBV6-5; J gene: TRBJ2-5; D gene: -; CDR3 DNA: TGTGCCAGCAGTTGGTTCCCGGGGGGCTCGGGGGAGACCCAGTACTTC; CDR3 protein: CASSWFPGGSGETQYF
clone size: few; V gene: TRBV7-9; J gene: TRBJ1-4; D gene: -; CDR3 DNA: TGTGCCAGCAGCTTATTGGGGCACAGTGGTAATGAAAAACTGTTTTTT; CDR3 protein: CASSLLGHSGNEKLFF
clone size: few; V gene: TRBV28; J gene: TRBJ1-2; D gene: -; CDR3 DNA: TGTGCCAGCAGTGAGAGCCAGCGCTATGGCTACACCTTC; CDR3 protein: CASSESQRYGYTF
clone size: -; V gene: TRBV19; J gene: TRBJ2-7; D gene: TRBD2; CDR3 DNA: TGTGCCAGCGGGACTAGCGGGATCTACGAGCAGTACTTC; CDR3 protein: CASGTSGIYEQYF
clone size: -; V gene: TRBV27; J gene: TRBJ1-4; D gene: -; CDR3 DNA: TGTGCCAGCAGTTTATCGGCGGGACCACCCATCGCAACTAATGAAAAACTGTTTTTT; CDR3 protein: CASSLSAGPPIATNEKLFF
clone size: few; V gene: TRBV5-1; J gene: TRBJ2-7; D gene: -; CDR3 DNA: TGCGCCAGCAGCCCCGCCGGGGGCTCGGGACAGTCCTACGAGCAGTACTTC; CDR3 protein: CASSPAGGSGQSYEQYF
clone size: -; V gene: TRBV9; J gene: TRBJ2-3; D gene: TRBD2; CDR3 DNA: TGTGCTAGTAGCGGGGGGGTTGAAGATACGCAGTATTTT; CDR3 protein: CASSGGVEDTQYF